These 4 T cell receptor beta chains were all obtained from the same sample, sequenced in a study of HIV-infected patients and healthy controls (dated by TCRdb to between 2013 and 2015). Whole blood was used without cell fractionation, so the repertoire reflected all unsorted peripheral T cells. The library came from 5' RACE. The data were produced on an Illumina MiSeq. Reverse transcription of approximately 500 ng RNA was performed with SuperScript III using primers directed against the alpha and beta constant regions. Alpha and beta chain libraries were generated separately via chain-specific third strand synthesis with multiplexing indices. TCRdb handled the public reads itself, with Q25 trimming in fastp and clone calling in MiXCR, and kept productive beta chains. One record per CDR3 amino acid sequence lists the most common genes and DNA. Here the sample has 17,000 or so distinct CDR3 sequences; about 5.4% occur a single time. The ten top clones hold under 2.5% of the sample.

Material for sequencing was blood. These receptors were collected from an adult in good health.

This clonotype was picked up many times. In DNA, the CDR3 is TGTGCCAGCAGCCCGGGGCCGACAGGGGCTGGCTACACCTTC. Residues: CASSPGPTGAGYTF. The V call is TRBV7-3, the J call TRBJ1-2; TRBD1 agrees at 8 bases. V shed 5 bases and J 7 bases; nucleotides not matched to a gene: 9. The V gene's germline CDR1 is SGHTA and CDR2 FQGTGA. This CDR3 has 14 amino acids.

This clonotype appeared many times. The chain uses TRBV6-1 and TRBJ1-1; D is unresolved. Trimming removed 2 bases at V and 9 bases at J, with 13 bases between. Germline-derived CDR1 and CDR2 are MNHNS and SASEGT. The CDR3 is made up of 13 amino acids. The CDR3 bases are TGTGCCAGCAGTGAATACAACCGGCCAAAAGCTTTCTTT. Encoded protein: CASSEYNRPKAFF.

The chain combines TRBV11-3 with TRBJ2-2; D is uncertain. V lost 5 bases and J 0 bases, leaving 16 bases between the germline ends. The CDR3 totals 17 residues. Germline V lookup: CDR1 SGHNT, CDR2 YENEEA. The CDR3 DNA follows: TGTGCCAGCAGCCCTCCCCTGCCCAGACCGAACACCGGGGAGCTGTTTTTT. Residues: CASSPPLPRPNTGELFF.

This chain joins TRBV12-3 or TRBV12-4 and TRBJ1-5; maybe TRBD1 (6 bases). The CDR3 extends over 13 amino acids. The V gene lost 6 bases and the J gene lost 4 bases, with 10 bases spanning the gap. The CDR3 nucleotides are TGTGCCAGCAGATCGGACAGAAATCAGCCCCAGCATTTT. It yields the protein CASRSDRNQPQHF.